The 16 T cell receptor beta chains reported below all come from one sample, sequenced in a study of T-cell memory formation after mild COVID-19. One entry per CDR3 protein, called by TCRdb with MiXCR from the 5' RACE reads. Of about 390,000 distinct CDR3 sequences in the sample, more than 20% were seen once. The sample comprised PBMCs or a T cell subset sorted from them (not recorded which). These receptors originate from an adult woman who had mild COVID-19 (a few samples of this study predate the infection). Cell type and time point are not known.

This sequence joins TRBV4-3 and TRBJ2-7; perhaps TRBD2 as D (5 bases). V was pared by 0 bases and J by 0 bases, with 9 bases between. Germline lookup yields CDR1 LGHNA and CDR2 YSLEER. CDR3 length: 15 amino acids. In DNA form, the CDR3 reads TGCGCCAGCAGCCAAGAGGCGCGGGTCTCCTACGAGCAGTACTTC. Its protein is CASSQEARVSYEQYF.

This clonotype was seen only a few times. This rearrangement joins TRBV5-1 to TRBJ1-2, with D hard to call. Germline CDR1 is SGHRS and CDR2 is YFSETQ. V lost 5 bases and J lost 6, with 17 bases in between. The CDR3 covers 14 residues. The CDR3 nucleotides are TGCGCCAGCAGGCCCGGACTGCAGATACATGGCTACACCTTC. This translates into CASRPGLQIHGYTF.

The CDR3 region is CASSDGGYNEQFF. The CDR3 DNA reads as TGCGCCAGCAGCGACGGAGGCTACAATGAGCAGTTCTTC. This chain joins TRBV5-1 and TRBJ2-1, with a possible D match to TRBD2 (5 bases). CDR3 size: 13 residues. Between the trimmed V and J ends, which lost 4 bases and 3 bases, there was a span of 8 bases. Germline CDR1 is SGHRS and CDR2 is YFSETQ.

This clonotype was found a few times. The rearrangement links TRBV5-1 to TRBJ2-5; TRBD1 matches 9 bases. This CDR3 comprises 19 residues. Per germline, CDR1 SGHRS and CDR2 YFSETQ. Trimming at V came to 4 bases and at J to 8 bases, leaving 24 bases not matched to a gene. The CDR3 loop is CASSMDRDRVLSGKSTQYF. The CDR3 DNA follows: TGCGCCAGCAGCATGGACCGGGACAGGGTCTTATCGGGAAAGAGTACCCAGTACTTC.

The table lists this clonotype with a few counts. The chain joins TRBV4-1 to TRBJ2-5; no definite D call. Germline V gives CDR1 MGHRA, CDR2 YSYEKL. The CDR3 consists of 12 residues. The V end was cut by 3 bases, the J end by 4 bases, with 6 bases between. CDR3 nucleotides: TGCGCCAGCAGCCAGACCCTAGAGACCCAGTACTTC. This encodes CASSQTLETQYF.

This clonotype was counted ten times or more. The chain carries TRBV7-9 and TRBJ1-2, with 9 positions matching TRBD1. The CDR3 is made up of 16 amino acids. The V and J ends lost 4 bases and 4 bases, in that order; junction bases with no gene match: 10. Germline CDR1 reads SEHNR; CDR2 reads FQNEAQ (reference sequence). The CDR3 region is CASSSSGTGKIYGYTF. The CDR3 nucleotides are TGTGCCAGCAGCTCCTCCGGGACAGGGAAAATCTATGGCTACACCTTC.

This chain connects TRBV5-1 to TRBJ2-3; D might be TRBD2 (6 bases). V was shortened by 0 bases and J by 2 bases, with 13 bases between the two germline ends. The CDR3 has 16 residues. Germline CDR1 is SGHRS and CDR2 is YFSETQ. CDR3 residues: CASSLEGRGYTDTQYF. The CDR3 nucleotides read TGCGCCAGCAGCTTGGAGGGGCGGGGTTACACAGATACGCAGTATTTT.

This clonotype occurred a few times. V is TRBV5-1 and J is TRBJ2-7, with TRBD2 matching 11 bases. The CDR3 loop spans 17 amino acids. The V gene's germline CDR1 is SGHRS and CDR2 YFSETQ. V dropped 0 bases and J dropped 1; count of bases not matched to a gene: 6. The CDR3 nucleotides are TGCGCCAGCAGCTTGGCCCCCCTAGCGGGAGGTTCCTACGAGCAGTACTTC. Translated: CASSLAPLAGGSYEQYF.

V and J are TRBV12-3 or TRBV12-4 and TRBJ1-1; 9 bases map to TRBD1. With 5 bases clipped from V and 4 bases from J, the junction kept 11 bases outside the gene matches. The CDR3 runs 16 residues. The CDR3 spells CASSPGQGSFRTEAFF. In nucleotides, the CDR3 is TGTGCCAGCAGTCCCGGACAGGGGAGTTTCCGCACTGAAGCTTTCTTT.

The CDR3 region is CASSQDYSANTEAFF. The CDR3 DNA reads as TGCGCCAGCAGCCAAGATTACTCGGCGAACACTGAAGCTTTCTTT. The chain carries TRBV4-3 and TRBJ1-1, with D unresolved. V shed 0 bases and J shed 1 base, with 9 bases lying between them. Germline-derived CDR1 and CDR2 are LGHNA and YSLEER. This CDR3 has 15 residues.

The DNA for the CDR3 is TGTGCCAGCTCACCCCCAGTCCGGGGGCCGGGGGGCTACACCTTC. Its translation is CASSPPVRGPGGYTF. This sequence joins TRBV18 and TRBJ1-2; D might be TRBD1 (6 bases). Germline V lookup: CDR1 KGHSH, CDR2 LQKENI. The CDR3 spans 15 residues. The V gene lost 3 bases and the J gene lost 8 bases, with 19 bases spanning the gap.

This clonotype was seen a handful of times. The chain combines TRBV12-3 or TRBV12-4 with TRBJ2-5; the D gene is possibly TRBD2 (7 bases). With 3 bases removed from V and 5 bases from J, the gap between germline ends came to 19 bases. The CDR3 spans 16 residues. CDR3 amino acids: CASSFRAGAARETQYF. CDR3 coding DNA: TGTGCCAGCAGTTTCCGCGCGGGGGCTGCCCGGGAGACCCAGTACTTC.

The genes are TRBV27 and TRBJ2-3, with TRBD2 identical over 9 bases. CDR1 and CDR2 (germline): MNHEY, SMNVEV (reference sequence). J gave up 6 bases and V 3 bases, and 10 bases lay outside the gene matches. The length of the CDR3 is 16 residues. CDR3 region: CASSLYLAGGADTQYF. CDR3 DNA sequence: TGTGCCAGCAGTTTGTATCTTGCGGGAGGGGCTGATACGCAGTATTTT.

A few counts support this clonotype. The V call is TRBV30, the J call TRBJ1-5; D is unclear. The germline V gene encodes CDR1 GTSNPN and CDR2 SVGIG (reference sequence). Trimming cost V 2 bases and J 5 bases, with 10 bases left between them. The CDR3 is 13 amino acids. CDR3 coding DNA: TGTGCCTGGAGTTTAGCTGGGGATCAGCCCCAGCATTTT. The encoded protein is CAWSLAGDQPQHF.

This clonotype was picked up a small number of times. The chain links TRBV11-2 to TRBJ2-2; 10 bases match TRBD1. Germline V gives CDR1 SGHAT, CDR2 FQNNGV. Trimming cost V 6 bases and J 5 bases; bases outside gene matches: 9. CDR3 length: 16 residues. This chain's CDR3 is CASSPRTGGSTGELFF. The CDR3 DNA reads TGTGCCAGCAGTCCCCGGACAGGGGGATCTACCGGGGAGCTGTTTTTT.

V is TRBV5-6 and J is TRBJ1-5; tentatively, D is TRBD1 (5 bases). Deletions cut 3 bases from V and 7 bases from J, with 20 bases between. This CDR3 is 16 amino acids long. Germline values: CDR1 SGHDT, CDR2 YYEEEE. CDR3 nucleotides: TGTGCCAGCAGCTGGGGAGCCGGGACCCCAGGACAGCCCCAGCATTTT. Its translation is CASSWGAGTPGQPQHF.